Listed below are T cell receptor beta chains from one sample, sequenced in a study of shared clonotypes between healthy human individuals. Assay used: immunoSEQ multiplex PCR; TCRdb lists only in-frame clones, some missing. The sample includes around 1,100,000 clones, roughly 80% of them seen just once. The sample was memory CD4+ T cells from PBMCs. Receptors were obtained from a young man in good health. Some clones in this sample may be carry-over from other donors' samples. Both conserved end residues are part of each CDR3. Fields, in order: V gene, D gene, clone size, J gene, CDR3 protein, CDR3 DNA. D genes are given only for firm matches. Clone size is stated in some rows and not others, as once, few, many or a class when expanded.

v_gene: TRBV5-6
d_gene: TRBD1
abundance: -
j_gene: TRBJ2-2
CDR3aa: CASSRTGVWTGELFF
CDR3nt: TGTGCCAGCAGCCGGACAGGGGTTTGGACCGGGGAGCTGTTTTTT

v_gene: TRBV5-3
d_gene: -
abundance: -
j_gene: TRBJ2-2
CDR3aa: CARSLAGGTANTGELFF
CDR3nt: TGTGCCAGAAGCTTGGCGGGCGGGACAGCGAACACCGGGGAGCTGTTTTTT

v_gene: TRBV28
d_gene: -
abundance: -
j_gene: TRBJ2-7
CDR3aa: CASSLVGRSYEQYF
CDR3nt: TGTGCCAGCAGTTTAGTCGGGAGATCCTACGAGCAGTACTTC

v_gene: TRBV7-2
d_gene: TRBD1
abundance: -
j_gene: TRBJ2-7
CDR3aa: CASSLGQGRSYEQYF
CDR3nt: TGTGCCAGCAGCTTAGGACAGGGGAGGAGCTACGAGCAGTACTTC

v_gene: TRBV6-5
d_gene: -
abundance: -
j_gene: TRBJ2-1
CDR3aa: CASSYWRDSSLGQFF
CDR3nt: TGTGCCAGCAGTTACTGGCGGGACTCCTCGTTGGGGCAGTTCTTC

v_gene: TRBV6-5
d_gene: -
abundance: -
j_gene: TRBJ1-1
CDR3aa: CASSYRGRRGTEAFF
CDR3nt: TGTGCCAGCAGTTACCGGGGGCGACGGGGGACTGAAGCTTTCTTT

v_gene: TRBV6-6
d_gene: -
abundance: -
j_gene: TRBJ2-5
CDR3aa: CASSFDILQETQYF
CDR3nt: TGTGCCAGCAGTTTCGACATACTACAAGAGACCCAGTACTTC

v_gene: TRBV28
d_gene: TRBD1
abundance: -
j_gene: TRBJ2-3
CDR3aa: CASSEQGARGTDTQYF
CDR3nt: TGTGCCAGCAGTGAACAGGGGGCTAGGGGGACAGATACGCAGTATTTT

v_gene: TRBV18
d_gene: -
abundance: once
j_gene: TRBJ2-7
CDR3aa: CASSPGRGSSYEQYF
CDR3nt: TGTGCCAGCTCACCAGGGAGGGGGAGCTCCTACGAGCAGTACTTC

v_gene: TRBV6-4
d_gene: TRBD2
abundance: -
j_gene: TRBJ2-1
CDR3aa: CASSGGLAGDKNEQFF
CDR3nt: TGTGCCAGCAGCGGCGGACTAGCGGGAGATAAGAATGAGCAGTTCTTC

v_gene: TRBV7-2
d_gene: -
abundance: -
j_gene: TRBJ2-7
CDR3aa: CASSPEGGGYEQYF
CDR3nt: TGTGCCAGCAGCCCAGAGGGAGGGGGCTACGAGCAGTACTTC

v_gene: TRBV9
d_gene: -
abundance: -
j_gene: TRBJ2-5
CDR3aa: CASSPRLGETQYF
CDR3nt: TGTGCCAGCAGCCCCCGCCTGGGGGAGACCCAGTACTTC

v_gene: TRBV6-5
d_gene: TRBD2
abundance: -
j_gene: TRBJ2-7
CDR3aa: CASSYSGLAGSKQYF
CDR3nt: TGTGCCAGCAGTTACTCAGGACTAGCGGGATCGAAGCAGTACTTC

v_gene: TRBV29-1
d_gene: -
abundance: few
j_gene: TRBJ2-7
CDR3aa: CSVDFGRSYEQYF
CDR3nt: TGCAGCGTTGACTTTGGGAGGTCCTACGAGCAGTACTTC

v_gene: TRBV10-2
d_gene: TRBD1
abundance: once
j_gene: TRBJ1-1
CDR3aa: CASSSRQGANVNTEAFF
CDR3nt: TGCGCCAGCAGTTCTCGACAGGGGGCGAATGTGAACACTGAAGCTTTCTTT

v_gene: TRBV9
d_gene: -
abundance: -
j_gene: TRBJ2-7
CDR3aa: CASSVGQGYNEQYF
CDR3nt: TGTGCCAGCAGCGTAGGGCAGGGTTATAACGAGCAGTACTTC

v_gene: TRBV6-6
d_gene: -
abundance: many
j_gene: TRBJ2-3
CDR3aa: CATSLDGADTQYF
CDR3nt: TGTGCCACCTCCCTCGACGGCGCAGATACGCAGTATTTT

v_gene: TRBV2
d_gene: TRBD1
abundance: -
j_gene: TRBJ1-2
CDR3aa: CASSVLRLGQRVYGYTF
CDR3nt: TGTGCCAGCAGTGTACTTCGTTTGGGACAGCGAGTGTATGGCTACACCTTC

v_gene: TRBV15
d_gene: -
abundance: -
j_gene: TRBJ2-3
CDR3aa: CATSIGLQGITDTQYF
CDR3nt: TGTGCCACATCTATAGGTTTGCAGGGCATTACAGATACGCAGTATTTT

v_gene: TRBV19
d_gene: -
abundance: -
j_gene: TRBJ2-2
CDR3aa: CASSSQGNTGELFF
CDR3nt: TGTGCCAGTAGTAGCCAGGGAAACACCGGGGAGCTGTTTTTT

v_gene: TRBV2
d_gene: TRBD1
abundance: few
j_gene: TRBJ1-5
CDR3aa: CASNRGQENQPQHF
CDR3nt: TGTGCCAGCAACAGAGGACAGGAAAATCAGCCCCAGCATTTT

v_gene: TRBV2
d_gene: TRBD1
abundance: -
j_gene: TRBJ2-5
CDR3aa: CASSQQGIETQYF
CDR3nt: TGTGCCAGCAGCCAACAGGGGATAGAGACCCAGTACTTC

v_gene: TRBV15
d_gene: -
abundance: -
j_gene: TRBJ1-4
CDR3aa: CATSPRVSEKLFF
CDR3nt: TGTGCCACCAGCCCGCGGGTTTCGGAAAAACTGTTTTTT

v_gene: TRBV6-5
d_gene: -
abundance: -
j_gene: TRBJ2-3
CDR3aa: CASSYALGLTDTQYF
CDR3nt: TGTGCCAGCAGTTACGCCCTGGGGCTCACAGATACGCAGTATTTT

v_gene: TRBV5-1
d_gene: -
abundance: -
j_gene: TRBJ2-3
CDR3aa: CASSLLGSYTDTQYF
CDR3nt: TGCGCCAGCAGCTTGCTTGGAAGCTACACAGATACGCAGTATTTT

v_gene: TRBV6-5
d_gene: -
abundance: -
j_gene: TRBJ2-7
CDR3aa: CASGGEQYF
CDR3nt: TGTGCCAGCGGGGGCGAGCAGTACTTC

v_gene: TRBV28
d_gene: -
abundance: -
j_gene: TRBJ1-2
CDR3aa: CASSPQLPYGYTF
CDR3nt: TGTGCCAGCAGCCCTCAGCTACCCTATGGCTACACCTTC

v_gene: TRBV28
d_gene: -
abundance: few
j_gene: TRBJ1-2
CDR3aa: CACRVNYGYTF
CDR3nt: TGTGCCTGCCGGGTTAACTATGGCTACACCTTC

v_gene: TRBV23-1
d_gene: TRBD2
abundance: once
j_gene: TRBJ2-7
CDR3aa: CASTPRVGLAGGGSLPSEQYF
CDR3nt: TGCGCCAGCACCCCGAGGGTCGGCCTAGCGGGAGGTGGTTCCCTACCGTCGGAGCAGTACTTC

v_gene: TRBV29-1
d_gene: TRBD2
abundance: -
j_gene: TRBJ2-7
CDR3aa: CSIRGVGSGGYEQYF
CDR3nt: TGCAGCATAAGAGGAGTGGGTAGCGGGGGCTACGAGCAGTACTTC

v_gene: TRBV6-6
d_gene: TRBD1
abundance: -
j_gene: TRBJ1-5
CDR3aa: CASRKDREGNQPQHF
CDR3nt: TGTGCCAGCAGGAAAGACAGGGAGGGCAATCAGCCCCAGCATTTT

v_gene: TRBV19
d_gene: TRBD2
abundance: -
j_gene: TRBJ2-2
CDR3aa: CASRIAGYTGELFF
CDR3nt: TGTGCCAGTAGGATAGCGGGATACACCGGGGAGCTGTTTTTT

v_gene: TRBV6-1
d_gene: TRBD2
abundance: few
j_gene: TRBJ2-7
CDR3aa: CASTSGGAYEQYF
CDR3nt: TGTGCCTCGACTAGTGGGGGGGCCTACGAGCAGTACTTC

v_gene: TRBV6-1
d_gene: TRBD1
abundance: -
j_gene: TRBJ1-5
CDR3aa: CASSFRDRINQPQHF
CDR3nt: TGTGCCAGCAGCTTCCGGGACAGAATAAATCAGCCCCAGCATTTT

v_gene: TRBV28
d_gene: TRBD2
abundance: -
j_gene: TRBJ2-1
CDR3aa: CASTGRALSYNEQFF
CDR3nt: TGTGCCAGCACCGGGAGGGCCCTTTCCTACAATGAGCAGTTCTTC

v_gene: TRBV7-8
d_gene: TRBD1
abundance: -
j_gene: TRBJ1-5
CDR3aa: CASSFRDRGYGNQPQHF
CDR3nt: TGTGCCAGCAGCTTCCGGGACAGGGGGTATGGCAATCAGCCCCAGCATTTT

v_gene: TRBV5-4
d_gene: -
abundance: -
j_gene: TRBJ2-7
CDR3aa: CASSSYKSPLSSYEQYF
CDR3nt: TGTGCCAGCAGCTCGTACAAAAGCCCACTTAGCTCCTACGAGCAGTACTTC

v_gene: TRBV7-8
d_gene: TRBD2
abundance: -
j_gene: TRBJ2-1
CDR3aa: CASSLGAGVRNEQFF
CDR3nt: TGTGCCAGCAGCTTAGGAGCGGGAGTCCGCAATGAGCAGTTCTTC

v_gene: TRBV7-9
d_gene: TRBD1
abundance: -
j_gene: TRBJ1-5
CDR3aa: CASSLGGTDSNQPQHF
CDR3nt: TGTGCCAGCAGCTTAGGAGGGACAGATAGCAATCAGCCCCAGCATTTT

v_gene: TRBV7-8
d_gene: -
abundance: few
j_gene: TRBJ2-1
CDR3aa: CASRPRDLSYNEQFF
CDR3nt: TGTGCCAGCAGGCCCCGGGACTTATCTTACAATGAGCAGTTCTTC

v_gene: TRBV29-1
d_gene: -
abundance: once
j_gene: TRBJ2-5
CDR3aa: CSVESGPQETQYF
CDR3nt: TGCAGCGTTGAATCGGGACCCCAAGAGACCCAGTACTTC

v_gene: TRBV7-2
d_gene: -
abundance: -
j_gene: TRBJ2-7
CDR3aa: CASSSRQKTPYEQYF
CDR3nt: TGTGCCAGCAGCTCGCGACAGAAAACACCCTACGAGCAGTACTTC

v_gene: TRBV2
d_gene: -
abundance: -
j_gene: TRBJ2-3
CDR3aa: CASYTGYSDTQYF
CDR3nt: TGTGCCAGCTACACGGGGTACTCGGATACGCAGTATTTT

v_gene: TRBV5-4
d_gene: TRBD2
abundance: -
j_gene: TRBJ2-7
CDR3aa: CASSFAGGLGYEQYF
CDR3nt: TGTGCCAGCAGCTTTGCGGGAGGGTTGGGCTACGAGCAGTACTTC